This T cell receptor beta chain was profiled in a study of T cells in Graves' hyperthyroidism and ophthalmopathy. V dropped 0 bases and J dropped 0 bases, with 9 bases sitting between them. The CDR3 extends over 16 amino acids. The germline V gene encodes CDR1 SNHLY and CDR2 FYNNEI. TCR beta CDR3 regions were amplified from RNA. First-round RT-PCR targeting the TCR CDR3 was performed with the HTBI primer set. MiXCR was run by TCRdb on the multiplex PCR reads, yielding one entry per CDR3 protein. Of a few hundred thousand distinct CDR3 sequences in the sample, around 21% were seen once. This chain links TRBV2 with TRBJ1-5; D is undetermined. The source material was blood. The source is a man aged 18 to 30 with Graves' hyperthyroidism. The CDR3 loop is CASSEALVFSNQPQHF. CDR3 sequence (DNA): TGTGCCAGCAGTGAAGCGCTTGTTTTTAGCAATCAGCCCCAGCATTTT.